The T cell receptor beta chain described here comes from a study of T cell clonality in common variable immunodeficiency. Study conclusions and caveats: In common variable immunodeficiency, TCR beta chains reportedly carried fewer deletions and N-nucleotide insertions. Shared TCRbeta clones were fewer between CVID subjects than controls. Compared with healthy controls, CVID subjects showed increased TCRbeta clonality, mostly in about a third.

The CDR3 sequence is 13 residues long. Trimming removed 1 base at V and 7 bases at J, with 13 bases between. Germline CDR1 and CDR2: DFQATT and SNEGSKA (reference sequence). CVID subjects had received replacement immunoglobulin for at least one year. There are many counts of this clone. Its antigen is unidentified. Read coverage stops 3 residues before the CDR3 terminus; the germline J gene supplies the remainder. Sequenced by immunoSEQ multiplex PCR; TCRdb stores in-frame clones only, minus some. The sample yields some 34,000 clones, without any singletons. The gene calls are TRBV20-1 and TRBJ1-1; unclear D gene. The sequenced sample consisted of peripheral blood mononuclear cells. The sequence was collected from a human donor with common variable immunodeficiency. CDR3 bases read: TGCAGTGCTAGAGGATTAACGAAGGGTGAA. Amino acid sequence: CSARGLTKGE. The CDR3 as a whole reads CSARGLTKGEAFF.